Listed below are T cell receptor beta chains from one sample, sequenced in a study of OX40 agonist ivuxolimab in advanced cancers. Libraries were prepared by immunoSEQ multiplex PCR; TCRdb keeps only in-frame clonotypes and omits some of them. The data show about 30,000 clones, approximately 84% seen once. The material was CD4+ or CD8+ T cells sorted from blood, obtained in a trial of the OX40 agonist ivuxolimab. These receptors came from an adult with an advanced solid tumor such as melanoma, head and neck, liver or kidney cancer. The CDR3 runs from the conserved cysteine through the conserved F or W. Each record gives: J gene, clone size, V gene, D gene, CDR3 protein, CDR3 DNA. A D gene is named only where the DNA matches it firmly. The listing skips clone size in some rows; elsewhere it reads once, few, many or a size class.

j_gene: TRBJ2-1
abundance: -
v_gene: TRBV7-9
d_gene: TRBD2
CDR3aa: CASSETSGEHNEQFF
CDR3nt: TGTGCCAGCAGCGAAACTAGCGGTGAACACAATGAGCAGTTCTTC

j_gene: TRBJ2-3
abundance: -
v_gene: TRBV7-9
d_gene: -
CDR3aa: CASSFRQGEYTDTQYF
CDR3nt: TGTGCCAGCAGCTTTCGGCAAGGGGAGTACACAGATACGCAGTATTTT

j_gene: TRBJ1-5
abundance: -
v_gene: TRBV12-5
d_gene: -
CDR3aa: CASGLALNQPQHF
CDR3nt: TGTGCTAGTGGTTTGGCATTAAATCAGCCCCAGCATTTT

j_gene: TRBJ2-2
abundance: -
v_gene: TRBV7-9
d_gene: -
CDR3aa: CASSSPTRADGELFF
CDR3nt: TGTGCCAGCAGCTCCCCGACTCGGGCAGACGGGGAGCTGTTTTTT

j_gene: TRBJ1-2
abundance: -
v_gene: TRBV4-1
d_gene: -
CDR3aa: CASSQVGKPSETYGYTF
CDR3nt: TGCGCCAGCAGCCAAGTTGGTAAGCCGTCCGAGACCTATGGCTACACCTTC

j_gene: TRBJ2-7
abundance: few
v_gene: TRBV6-1
d_gene: TRBD2
CDR3aa: CASSIAGDHSYEQYF
CDR3nt: TGTGCCAGCAGTATAGCGGGGGACCATTCCTACGAGCAGTACTTC

j_gene: TRBJ1-1
abundance: -
v_gene: TRBV7-6
d_gene: -
CDR3aa: CASSPLGLNTEAFF
CDR3nt: TGTGCCAGCAGCCCTTTAGGCCTAAACACTGAAGCTTTCTTT

j_gene: TRBJ1-2
abundance: -
v_gene: TRBV6-6
d_gene: TRBD1
CDR3aa: CASSFRTGEHYGYTF
CDR3nt: TGTGCCAGCAGTTTCCGAACAGGGGAACACTATGGCTACACCTTC

j_gene: TRBJ2-1
abundance: -
v_gene: TRBV11-2
d_gene: -
CDR3aa: CASSLDPSYNEQFF
CDR3nt: TGTGCCAGCAGCTTAGATCCCTCCTACAATGAGCAGTTCTTC

j_gene: TRBJ2-7
abundance: -
v_gene: TRBV6-1
d_gene: TRBD1
CDR3aa: CASFWTGTSYEQYF
CDR3nt: TGTGCCAGCTTCTGGACAGGAACGTCCTACGAGCAGTACTTC

j_gene: TRBJ2-1
abundance: -
v_gene: TRBV27
d_gene: -
CDR3aa: CASNFIGVGEQFF
CDR3nt: TGTGCCAGCAACTTTATAGGGGTCGGTGAGCAGTTCTTC

j_gene: TRBJ1-4
abundance: -
v_gene: TRBV28
d_gene: TRBD1
CDR3aa: CASSPPGTAFEKLFF
CDR3nt: TGTGCCAGCAGCCCTCCCGGGACAGCTTTTGAAAAACTGTTTTTT

j_gene: TRBJ1-2
abundance: -
v_gene: TRBV27
d_gene: -
CDR3aa: CASSARAGTIYGYTF
CDR3nt: TGTGCCAGCAGCGCCCGGGCAGGGACAATCTATGGCTACACCTTC

j_gene: TRBJ2-1
abundance: -
v_gene: TRBV6-5
d_gene: TRBD1
CDR3aa: CASRAGTGYNEQFF
CDR3nt: TGTGCCAGCAGAGCCGGGACAGGGTACAATGAGCAGTTCTTC

j_gene: TRBJ2-3
abundance: few
v_gene: TRBV27
d_gene: -
CDR3aa: CASSFFTDTQYF
CDR3nt: TGTGCCAGCAGTTTTTTCACAGATACGCAGTATTTT

j_gene: TRBJ2-5
abundance: once
v_gene: TRBV27
d_gene: TRBD2
CDR3aa: CASSFSGGPQETQYF
CDR3nt: TGTGCCAGCAGTTTTAGCGGGGGACCTCAAGAGACCCAGTACTTC

j_gene: TRBJ1-6
abundance: -
v_gene: TRBV27
d_gene: -
CDR3aa: CASRSGDISPLHF
CDR3nt: TGTGCCAGCAGATCAGGGGATATTTCACCCCTCCACTTT

j_gene: TRBJ1-1
abundance: -
v_gene: TRBV10-1
d_gene: -
CDR3aa: CASSARERTEAFF
CDR3nt: TGCGCCAGCAGTGCCAGGGAGAGGACTGAAGCTTTCTTT

j_gene: TRBJ1-5
abundance: -
v_gene: TRBV6-5
d_gene: TRBD1
CDR3aa: CASRVRQGSNQPQHF
CDR3nt: TGTGCCAGCAGAGTGAGACAGGGTAGCAATCAGCCCCAGCATTTT

j_gene: TRBJ2-5
abundance: once
v_gene: TRBV29-1
d_gene: -
CDR3aa: CSVEDLSTGETQYF
CDR3nt: TGCAGCGTTGAAGATCTTTCCACCGGAGAGACCCAGTACTTC

j_gene: TRBJ1-5
abundance: -
v_gene: TRBV19
d_gene: -
CDR3aa: CASSMVGESNQPQHF
CDR3nt: TGTGCCAGTAGTATGGTAGGGGAGAGCAATCAGCCCCAGCATTTT

j_gene: TRBJ2-7
abundance: -
v_gene: TRBV7-9
d_gene: -
CDR3aa: CASSQETGYEQYF
CDR3nt: TGTGCCAGCAGCCAAGAGACGGGCTACGAGCAGTACTTC

j_gene: TRBJ2-3
abundance: -
v_gene: TRBV7-8
d_gene: -
CDR3aa: CASSPTGLDTQYF
CDR3nt: TGTGCCAGCAGCCCCACAGGGTTAGATACGCAGTATTTT

j_gene: TRBJ2-3
abundance: -
v_gene: TRBV28
d_gene: -
CDR3aa: CASSPEGRGVDTQYF
CDR3nt: TGTGCCAGCAGCCCTGAAGGCAGGGGCGTAGATACGCAGTATTTT

j_gene: TRBJ2-7
abundance: -
v_gene: TRBV4-1
d_gene: -
CDR3aa: CASSQGSYEQYF
CDR3nt: TGCGCCAGCAGCCAAGGGAGCTACGAGCAGTACTTC

j_gene: TRBJ2-5
abundance: -
v_gene: TRBV6-1
d_gene: -
CDR3aa: CASSEGWGIQETQYF
CDR3nt: TGTGCCAGCAGTGAAGGATGGGGGATTCAAGAGACCCAGTACTTC

j_gene: TRBJ1-1
abundance: -
v_gene: TRBV5-8
d_gene: -
CDR3aa: CASSLVLNTEAFF
CDR3nt: TGTGCCAGCAGCTTGGTCCTGAACACTGAAGCTTTCTTT

j_gene: TRBJ2-5
abundance: few
v_gene: TRBV9
d_gene: TRBD2
CDR3aa: CASSASSGGPRETQYF
CDR3nt: TGTGCCAGCAGCGCCTCTAGCGGGGGCCCACGGGAGACCCAGTACTTC

j_gene: TRBJ2-2
abundance: -
v_gene: TRBV7-9
d_gene: TRBD2
CDR3aa: CARYIGGVTGELFF
CDR3nt: TGTGCCAGATACATTGGGGGGGTCACCGGGGAGCTGTTTTTT

j_gene: TRBJ2-7
abundance: -
v_gene: TRBV5-4
d_gene: -
CDR3aa: CASSLDVTYEQYF
CDR3nt: TGTGCCAGCAGCTTGGACGTTACCTACGAGCAGTACTTC

j_gene: TRBJ1-5
abundance: -
v_gene: TRBV7-6
d_gene: -
CDR3aa: CASSPLPGANQPQHF
CDR3nt: TGTGCCAGCAGCCCACTTCCAGGGGCCAATCAGCCCCAGCATTTT

j_gene: TRBJ1-2
abundance: -
v_gene: TRBV27
d_gene: TRBD1
CDR3aa: CASRPGDRTANNYGYTF
CDR3nt: TGTGCCAGCAGACCAGGGGACAGGACCGCAAATAACTATGGCTACACCTTC

j_gene: TRBJ2-1
abundance: few
v_gene: TRBV27
d_gene: -
CDR3aa: CASSLQGSYNEQFF
CDR3nt: TGTGCCAGCAGTTTACAGGGTTCCTACAATGAGCAGTTCTTC

j_gene: TRBJ2-7
abundance: -
v_gene: TRBV7-9
d_gene: -
CDR3aa: CASSLTGSWSYEQYF
CDR3nt: TGTGCCAGCAGCCTCACAGGGTCGTGGTCCTACGAGCAGTACTTC

j_gene: TRBJ1-5
abundance: -
v_gene: TRBV7-2
d_gene: -
CDR3aa: CASSSDVTVGQPQHF
CDR3nt: TGTGCCAGCAGCTCCGACGTCACGGTCGGGCAGCCCCAGCATTTT

j_gene: TRBJ1-5
abundance: -
v_gene: TRBV5-6
d_gene: -
CDR3aa: CASSAHSGGWPQHF
CDR3nt: TGTGCCAGCAGCGCCCACAGTGGGGGGTGGCCCCAGCATTTT

j_gene: TRBJ1-1
abundance: -
v_gene: TRBV28
d_gene: -
CDR3aa: CASSLTGGTEAFF
CDR3nt: TGTGCCAGCAGTTTAACGGGAGGGACTGAAGCTTTCTTT